These 6 T cell receptor beta chains were all obtained from the same sample, sequenced in a study of OX40 agonist ivuxolimab in advanced cancers. Produced via immunoSEQ multiplex PCR; TCRdb's table is partial and in-frame only. There are tens of thousands of clones in the sample; approximately 84% occur only once, and approximately 2.6% lies in the top ten. The material sequenced was CD4+ or CD8+ T cells sorted from blood, taken in a trial of the OX40 agonist ivuxolimab. These receptors were obtained from an adult with an advanced solid tumor such as melanoma, head and neck, liver or kidney cancer.

The rearrangement joins TRBV5-1 to TRBJ2-5; possibly TRBD1 for D (6 bases). There are 15 residues in the CDR3. Per the germline V gene, CDR1 is SGHRS and CDR2 is YFSETQ. Trimming removed 4 bases at V and 4 bases at J, with 17 bases between. The CDR3 here is CASSRDTGFGETQYF. CDR3 sequence (DNA): TGCGCCAGCAGCAGAGATACAGGGTTTGGAGAGACCCAGTACTTC.

The chain combines TRBV7-3 with TRBJ1-2; tentatively, D is TRBD1 (6 bases). The CDR3 length is 12 residues. The germline gives CDR1 SGHTA, CDR2 FQGTGA. The V end lost 5 bases, the J end lost 8 bases, and 12 bases lay between the germline ends. This CDR3 reads CASSREGDGYTF. CDR3 sequence (DNA): TGTGCCAGCAGCCGCGAGGGGGACGGCTACACCTTC.

The gene calls are TRBV5-6 and TRBJ1-2; possibly TRBD1 for D (5 bases). This CDR3 spans 15 amino acids. Trimming shortened V by 0 bases and J by 5 bases, and 14 bases separated the two germline ends. CDR1 and CDR2 from the germline V gene are SGHDT and YYEEEE. The CDR3 region has the DNA TGTGCCAGCAGCTTGGTTTCAGGGCTTGGGTATGGCTACACCTTC. It codes for CASSLVSGLGYGYTF.

This rearrangement joins TRBV19 to TRBJ1-5; TRBD1 aligns across 10 bases. V shed 7 bases and J 4 bases; nucleotides not matched to a gene: 7. This CDR3 contains 15 residues. Germline V gene lookup returns CDR1 LNHDA and CDR2 SQIVND (reference sequence). CDR3 amino acids: CASKGTGAGNQPQHF. The CDR3 DNA reads TGTGCCAGTAAAGGGACAGGGGCCGGGAATCAGCCCCAGCATTTT.

V usage is TRBV2 and J usage is TRBJ2-4; possible D gene TRBD2, 6 bases. The CDR3 sequence is 16 residues long. The V and J ends lost 5 bases and 0 bases respectively, with 14 bases between them. From germline, CDR1 is SNHLY and CDR2 FYNNEI. The CDR3 region has the DNA TGTGCCAGCAGTATCGGGCAGGGACTAGCCAAAAACATTCAGTACTTC. Protein product: CASSIGQGLAKNIQYF.

The rearrangement joins TRBV29-1 to TRBJ2-1; no reliable D call. The CDR3 length is 11 residues. Germline V gene sequence: CDR1 SQVTM, CDR2 ANQGSEA. The CDR3 spells CSDQIYNEQFF. The CDR3 DNA sequence: TGCAGTGACCAGATCTACAATGAGCAGTTCTTC.